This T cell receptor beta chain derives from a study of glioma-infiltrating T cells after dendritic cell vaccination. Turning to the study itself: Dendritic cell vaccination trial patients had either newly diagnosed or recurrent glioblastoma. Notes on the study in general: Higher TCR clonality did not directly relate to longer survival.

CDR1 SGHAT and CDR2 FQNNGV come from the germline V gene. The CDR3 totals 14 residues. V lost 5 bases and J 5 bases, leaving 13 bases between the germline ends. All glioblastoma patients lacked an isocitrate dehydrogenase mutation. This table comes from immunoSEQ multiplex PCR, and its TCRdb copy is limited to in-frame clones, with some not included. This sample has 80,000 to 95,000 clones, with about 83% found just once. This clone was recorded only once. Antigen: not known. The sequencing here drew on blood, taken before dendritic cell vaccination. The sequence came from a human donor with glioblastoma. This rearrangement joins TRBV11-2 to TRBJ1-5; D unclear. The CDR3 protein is CASSNGRTDQPQHF. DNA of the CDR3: TGTGCCAGCAGCAACGGACGGACTGATCAGCCCCAGCATTTT.